This paragraph reports one T cell receptor (beta chain). Its antigen is as yet unknown. Here immunoSEQ multiplex PCR was the method, and the copy in TCRdb shows in-frame clones only, minus some. In the table there are 60,000 or so clones, 80% to 90% of which are singletons. The data are from a study of a mutant IDH1 vaccine in newly diagnosed glioma. Across the study: Patients underwent eight vaccinations, which took place in weeks 1, 3, 5, 7, 11, 15, 19 and 23. Initiation of the vaccine course occurred 4-6 weeks after radiotherapy alone, or alongside temozolomide cycles. Of treated patients, 62.5% were men and approximately 40% women, averaging about 40 years.

The study, taken as a whole, reports: Changes in top peripheral clonotypes did not appear linked to pseudoprogression.

V lost 6 bases and J lost 4, with 7 bases in between. CDR3 length: 11 residues. Germline V CDR1 and CDR2: SGHRS, YFSETQ. Time point noted: week 5, during vaccination. Vaccination used 300 ug of mutant IDH1 20-mer peptide per dose, with topical imiquimod. This sequence was found in a woman between 50 and 59 years old with glioma. The chain is built from TRBV5-1 and TRBJ2-5, with D perhaps matching TRBD1 or TRBD2 (5 bases each). Here the sequenced sample was PBMCs, taken from a glioma patient whose treatment included an IDH1 peptide vaccine. The CDR3 here is CASTRGETQYF. In DNA, the CDR3 is TGCGCCAGCACGAGGGGAGAGACCCAGTACTTC. Together with reference TRBV5-1 and TRBJ2-5, the CDR3 gives the full variable domain: KAGVTQTPRYLIKTRGQQVTLSCSPISGHRSVSWYQQTPGQGLQFLFEYFSETQRNKGNFPGRFSGRQFSNSRSEMNVSTLELGDSALYLCASTRGETQYFGPGTRLLVL.